Each of the 6 T cell receptor beta chains below was sequenced from the same sample in a study of siplizumab effects on memory and regulatory T cells. Using immunoSEQ multiplex PCR, the repertoire was profiled, and TCRdb retains in-frame clones only, with some absent. The sample includes approximately 100,000 clones, 93% of them seen just once. Sequences were obtained from Tregs sorted from blood. The receptors originated from a human donor in good health.

The V gene is TRBV27, the J gene TRBJ2-6, with 8 bases identical to TRBD2. Germline assignment: CDR1 MNHEY and CDR2 SMNVEV (reference sequence). CDR3 length: 20 amino acids. The J segment lost 0 bases and the V segment lost 5 bases, leaving 15 bases of the junction unmatched. This CDR3 is CASSPATPSGQISGANVLTF. CDR3 nucleotide sequence: TGTGCCAGCAGTCCCGCTACCCCTAGCGGGCAGATCTCTGGGGCCAACGTCCTGACTTTC.

This clone appeared a few times. The V call is TRBV12-5, the J call TRBJ1-1; D remains ambiguous. CDR3 length equals 14 residues. The V and J ends lost 5 bases and 0 bases respectively, with 10 bases between them. Germline V gene data show CDR1 as LGHNT and CDR2 as FRNRAP. The CDR3 is CASGVGVMNTEAFF. CDR3 DNA: TGTGCTAGTGGTGTGGGAGTGATGAACACTGAAGCTTTCTTT.

J is TRBJ2-1 and V is TRBV11-1; 13 bases fit TRBD2. Germline V CDR1 and CDR2: SGHAT, FQDESV (reference sequence). J was trimmed by 6 bases and V by 4 bases; bases with no gene match: 6. The CDR3 runs 16 residues. CDR3 sequence: CASSYRRTSGGNEQFF. The CDR3 DNA is TGTGCCAGCAGCTACCGACGGACTAGCGGGGGCAATGAGCAGTTCTTC. Supplemented by reference TRBV11-1 and TRBJ2-1, the full variable domain reads EAEVAQSPRYKITEKSQAVAFWCDPISGHATLYWYRQILGQGPELLVQFQDESVVDDSQLPKDRFSAERLKGVDSTLKIQPAELGDSAMYLCASSYRRTSGGNEQFFGPGTRLTVL.

V is TRBV7-2 and J is TRBJ2-5; D ambiguous. The CDR3 runs 11 residues. The germline V gene encodes CDR1 SGHTA and CDR2 FQGNSA. Deletions cut 2 bases from V and 3 bases from J, with 1 base between. CDR3 sequence (DNA): TGTGCCAGCAGCTTAAAAGAGACCCAGTACTTC. This encodes CASSLKETQYF.

The chain carries TRBV1 and TRBJ2-3; the DNA was not used to check the table's D call, TRBD2. TRBV1 is shown as a pseudogene. This CDR3 has 17 residues. The CDR3 DNA sequence: TGCACCAGCAGCCTCCCCGCACTAGATTGGAGCACAGATACGCAGTATTTT. Its protein product is CTSSLPALDWSTDTQYF.

The gene calls are TRBV5-1 and TRBJ1-3; 9 bases fit TRBD1. Germline-derived CDR1 and CDR2 are SGHRS and YFSETQ. CDR3 length equals 17 residues. The ends lost 0 bases at V and 0 bases at J; junction bases unmatched: 4. The CDR3 sequence is CASSLARTGASGNTIYF. CDR3 nucleotide sequence: TGCGCCAGCAGCTTGGCCCGGACAGGGGCCTCTGGAAACACCATATATTTT.